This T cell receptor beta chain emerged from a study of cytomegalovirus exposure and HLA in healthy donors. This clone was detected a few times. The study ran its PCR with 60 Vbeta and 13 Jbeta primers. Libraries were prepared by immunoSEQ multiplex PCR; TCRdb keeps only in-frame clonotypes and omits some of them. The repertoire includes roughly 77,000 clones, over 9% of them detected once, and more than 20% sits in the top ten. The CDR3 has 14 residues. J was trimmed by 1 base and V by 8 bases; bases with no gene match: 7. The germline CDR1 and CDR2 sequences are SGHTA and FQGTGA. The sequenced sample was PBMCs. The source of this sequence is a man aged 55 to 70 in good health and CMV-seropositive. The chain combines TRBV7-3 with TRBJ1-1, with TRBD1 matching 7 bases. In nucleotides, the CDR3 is TGTGCCAGCCGCACGGGACAGTCGAACACTGAAGCTTTCTTT. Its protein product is CASRTGQSNTEAFF. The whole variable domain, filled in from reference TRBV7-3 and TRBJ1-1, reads GAGVSQTPSNKVTEKGKYVELRCDPISGHTALYWYRQSLGQGPEFLIYFQGTGAADDSGLPNDRFFAVRPEGSVSTLKIQRTERGDSAVYLCASRTGQSNTEAFFGQGTRLTVV.